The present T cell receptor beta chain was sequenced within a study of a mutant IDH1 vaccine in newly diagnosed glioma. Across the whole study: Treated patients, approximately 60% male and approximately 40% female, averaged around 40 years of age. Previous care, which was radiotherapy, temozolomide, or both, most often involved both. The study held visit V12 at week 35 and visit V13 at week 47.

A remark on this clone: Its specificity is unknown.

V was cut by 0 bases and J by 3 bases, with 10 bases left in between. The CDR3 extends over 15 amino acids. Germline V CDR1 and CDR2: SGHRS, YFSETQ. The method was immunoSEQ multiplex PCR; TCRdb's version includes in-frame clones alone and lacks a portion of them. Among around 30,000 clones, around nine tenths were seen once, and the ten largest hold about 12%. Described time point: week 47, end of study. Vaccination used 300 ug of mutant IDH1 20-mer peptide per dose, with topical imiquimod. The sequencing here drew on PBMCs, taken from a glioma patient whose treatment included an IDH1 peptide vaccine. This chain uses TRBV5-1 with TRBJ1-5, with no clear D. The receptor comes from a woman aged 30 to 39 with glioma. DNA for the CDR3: TGCGCCAGCAGCTTGGCGGGCAGTCACAATCAGCCCCAGCATTTT. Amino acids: CASSLAGSHNQPQHF.